This TCR beta chain stems from a study of cytomegalovirus exposure and HLA in healthy donors. Study-level information: Sequencing of 150 million to 200 million T cells in an earlier analysis found around 110 million unique TCR beta sequences. Notes on the study in general: There were reportedly fewer N-insertions in an Asian-associated ancestry cluster than the roughly 670-donor mean, in a later analysis. DRB1 had the most TCR associations and HLA-C the fewest, a later analysis found, with rates varying by HLA locus. Later work associated roughly 17,000 TCR beta sequences with HLA alleles at 0.05 false discovery rate.

PCR involved 60 Vbeta and 13 Jbeta primers. Produced via immunoSEQ multiplex PCR; TCRdb's table is partial and in-frame only. Seen here are more than 85,000 clones, about 79% observed once, and the top ten hold more than 1%. Note on this clone: The antigen is not known.

This sequence was found in a young woman in good health and CMV-seronegative. Sequencing was performed on PBMCs.

The CDR3 DNA reads TGTGCCAGCAGCTTAGGGGGGAGGGCCATTAATGAGCAGTTCTTC. As protein: CASSLGGRAINEQFF. The chain joins TRBV7-2 to TRBJ2-1, with 7 bases identical to TRBD2. The length of the CDR3 is 15 residues. J lost 7 bases, V lost 1 base, and 7 bases had no gene match. Per the germline V gene, CDR1 is SGHTA and CDR2 is FQGNSA.